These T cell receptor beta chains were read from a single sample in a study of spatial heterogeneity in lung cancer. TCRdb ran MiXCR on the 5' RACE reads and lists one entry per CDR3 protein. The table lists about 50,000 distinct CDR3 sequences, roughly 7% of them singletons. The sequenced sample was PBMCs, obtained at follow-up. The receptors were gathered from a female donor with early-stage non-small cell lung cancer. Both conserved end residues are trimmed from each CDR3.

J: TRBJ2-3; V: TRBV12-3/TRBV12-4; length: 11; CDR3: ATRAQSTDTQY
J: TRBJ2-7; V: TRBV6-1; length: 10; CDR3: ASSEVRDEQY
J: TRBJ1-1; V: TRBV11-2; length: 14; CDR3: ASSSRARTGIAEAF
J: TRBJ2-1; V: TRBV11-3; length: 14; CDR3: ASSLKGGESYNEQF
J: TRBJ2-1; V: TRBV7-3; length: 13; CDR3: ASSSGTGSYNEQF
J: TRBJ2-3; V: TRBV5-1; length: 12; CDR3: ASSFGTRADTQY
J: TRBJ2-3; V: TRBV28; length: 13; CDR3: ASGYPGQGTDTQY
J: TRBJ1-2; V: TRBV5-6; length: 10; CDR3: ASSFGTSGYT
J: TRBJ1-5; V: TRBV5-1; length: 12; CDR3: ASSFQGGNQPQH
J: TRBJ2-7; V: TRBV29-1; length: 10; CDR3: SAGQSSGEQY
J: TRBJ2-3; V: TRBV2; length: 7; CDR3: ASTDTQY
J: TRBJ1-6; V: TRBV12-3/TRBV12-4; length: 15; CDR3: ATKDGGRLGQGSPLH
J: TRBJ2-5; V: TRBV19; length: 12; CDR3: ASSITGGLETQY
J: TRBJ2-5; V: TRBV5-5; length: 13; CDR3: ASSLLGSGEETQY